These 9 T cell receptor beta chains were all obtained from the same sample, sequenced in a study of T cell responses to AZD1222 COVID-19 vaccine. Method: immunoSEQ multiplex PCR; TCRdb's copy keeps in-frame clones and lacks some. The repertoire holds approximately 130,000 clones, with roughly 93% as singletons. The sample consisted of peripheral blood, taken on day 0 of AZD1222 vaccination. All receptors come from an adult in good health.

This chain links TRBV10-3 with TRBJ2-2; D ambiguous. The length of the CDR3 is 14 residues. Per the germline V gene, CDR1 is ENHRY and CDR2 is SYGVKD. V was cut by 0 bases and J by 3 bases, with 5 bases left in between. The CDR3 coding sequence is TGTGCCATCAGTGAGTCGTGGGACACCGGGGAGCTGTTTTTT. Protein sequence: CAISESWDTGELFF.

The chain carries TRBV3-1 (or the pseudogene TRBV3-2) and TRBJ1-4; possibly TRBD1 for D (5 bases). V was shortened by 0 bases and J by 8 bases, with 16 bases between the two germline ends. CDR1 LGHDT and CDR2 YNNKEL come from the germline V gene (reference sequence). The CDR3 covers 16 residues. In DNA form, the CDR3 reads TGTGCCAGCAGCCAAGATACCCAGGGAGGACGCGAAAAACTGTTTTTT. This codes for CASSQDTQGGREKLFF.

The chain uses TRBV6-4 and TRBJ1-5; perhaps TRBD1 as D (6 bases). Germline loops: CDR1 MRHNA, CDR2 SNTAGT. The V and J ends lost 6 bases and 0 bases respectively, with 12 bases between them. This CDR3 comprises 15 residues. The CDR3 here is CASRPQGNSNQPQHF. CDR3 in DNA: TGTGCCAGCAGACCACAGGGAAATAGCAATCAGCCCCAGCATTTT.

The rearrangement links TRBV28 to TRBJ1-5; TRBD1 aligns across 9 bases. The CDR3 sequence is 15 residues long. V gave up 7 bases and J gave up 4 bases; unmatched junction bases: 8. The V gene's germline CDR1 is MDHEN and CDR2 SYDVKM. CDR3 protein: CASTVRDRVNQPQHF. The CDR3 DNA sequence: TGTGCCAGCACCGTCCGGGACAGGGTGAATCAGCCCCAGCATTTT. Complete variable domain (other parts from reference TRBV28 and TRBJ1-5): DVKVTQSSRYLVKRTGEKVFLECVQDMDHENMFWYRQDPGLGLRLIYFSYDVKMKEKGDIPEGYSVSREKKERFSLILESASTNQTSMYLCASTVRDRVNQPQHFGDGTRLSIL.

CDR3 nucleotide sequence: TGTGCCAGTAGAAAAATACGACGCGACCGGAACACTGAAGCTTTCTTT. Translating it yields CASRKIRRDRNTEAFF. V is TRBV19 and J is TRBJ1-1; D not certain. This CDR3 region has 16 residues. The germline V gene encodes CDR1 LNHDA and CDR2 SQIVND (reference sequence). V lost 6 bases to trimming and J lost 1 base, with 18 bases between them.

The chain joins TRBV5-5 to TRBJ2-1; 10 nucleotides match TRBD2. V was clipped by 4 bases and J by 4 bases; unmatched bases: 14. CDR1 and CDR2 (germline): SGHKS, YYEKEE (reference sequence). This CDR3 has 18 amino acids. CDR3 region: CASSASGLAETLYNEQFF. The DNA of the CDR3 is TGTGCCAGCAGCGCATCAGGACTAGCGGAAACCCTTTACAATGAGCAGTTCTTC.

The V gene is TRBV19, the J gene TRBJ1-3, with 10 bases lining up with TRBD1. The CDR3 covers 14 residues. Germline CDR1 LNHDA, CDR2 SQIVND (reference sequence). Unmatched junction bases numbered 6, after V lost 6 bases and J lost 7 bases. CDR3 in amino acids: CASSWTGGLNTIYF. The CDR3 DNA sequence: TGTGCCAGTAGCTGGACAGGGGGGCTCAACACCATATATTTT.

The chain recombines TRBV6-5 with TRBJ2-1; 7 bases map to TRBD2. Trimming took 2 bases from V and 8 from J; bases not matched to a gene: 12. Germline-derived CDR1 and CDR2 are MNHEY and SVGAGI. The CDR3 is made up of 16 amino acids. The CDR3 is CASSYVAGAGGDEQFF. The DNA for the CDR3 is TGTGCCAGCAGTTACGTTGCGGGAGCGGGCGGGGATGAGCAGTTCTTC.

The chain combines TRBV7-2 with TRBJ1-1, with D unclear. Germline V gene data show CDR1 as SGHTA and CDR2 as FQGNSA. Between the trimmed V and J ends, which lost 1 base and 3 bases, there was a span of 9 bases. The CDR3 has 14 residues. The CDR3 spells CASSLGYGYTEAFF. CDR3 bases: TGTGCCAGCAGCTTAGGTTACGGATACACTGAAGCTTTCTTT.